The 30 T cell receptor beta chains below all came from one sample that was sequenced in a study of blood T cell repertoires in COVID-19. The method was immunoSEQ multiplex PCR; TCRdb's version includes in-frame clones alone and lacks a portion of them. The sample carries 260,000 or so clones, 85% recorded once. The specimen sequenced was PBMCs or T cells enriched from blood (not recorded which). Receptors originate from a woman aged 50 to 60 who had recovered from COVID-19.

This chain joins TRBV7-2 and TRBJ2-5; a possible D gene is TRBD2 (5 bases). Per germline, CDR1 SGHTA and CDR2 FQGNSA. Trimming took off 7 bases at V and 6 bases at J, with 15 bases between the two ends. The CDR3 consists of 13 residues. CDR3 protein: CASTLGGPQTQYF. In DNA, the CDR3 is TGTGCCAGCACCCTCGGAGGTCCGCAGACCCAGTACTTC.

This clone was seen a few times. This chain links TRBV4-1 with TRBJ1-2; 7 bases fit TRBD1. Germline CDR1 MGHRA, CDR2 YSYEKL. The V gene end was trimmed by 4 bases and the J gene end by 8 bases; junction bases not matched to a gene: 10. The CDR3 extends over 14 amino acids. CDR3 in amino acids: CASSLLPGGTGYTF. CDR3 sequence (DNA): TGCGCCAGCAGCCTTTTGCCAGGGGGAACGGGCTACACCTTC.

The chain joins TRBV19 to TRBJ1-4, with D uncertain. The CDR3 consists of 13 residues. The V and J ends lost 2 bases and 7 bases respectively, with 8 bases between them. Germline assignment: CDR1 LNHDA and CDR2 SQIVND (reference sequence). As DNA, the CDR3 is TGTGCCAGTAGTATACAACCGCGTGAAAAACTGTTTTTT. Residues: CASSIQPREKLFF.

In its sample, this clone was seen a few times. The J gene is TRBJ2-1, the V gene TRBV6-2 or TRBV6-3; TRBD2 agrees at 10 bases. From germline, CDR1 is MNHEY and CDR2 SVGEGT. There are 15 residues in the CDR3. The J segment lost 9 bases and the V segment lost 6 bases, leaving 11 bases of the junction unmatched. The CDR3 DNA is TGTGCCAGCAGCAGGGGACTAGCGCGATGGGGTGAGCAGTTCTTC. Translated, it gives CASSRGLARWGEQFF.

This clone came up once. The rearrangement uses TRBV4-1 and TRBJ2-5; D may be TRBD2 (5 bases). Trimming took 5 bases from V and 2 from J, leaving 21 bases between them. The V gene's germline CDR1 is MGHRA and CDR2 YSYEKL. The CDR3 totals 17 residues. In nucleotides, the CDR3 is TGCGCCAGCAGCGACCCGGGAAATCTAGCTGGGCAAGAGACCCAGTACTTC. Translated: CASSDPGNLAGQETQYF.

The chain joins TRBV11-2 to TRBJ2-2, with TRBD1 identical over 7 bases. CDR3 length: 16 residues. The V gene's germline CDR1 is SGHAT and CDR2 FQNNGV. J was trimmed by 0 bases and V by 6 bases; bases with no gene match: 7. As DNA, the CDR3 is TGTGCCAGCAGTTTAAGCGGACAGGCGAACACCGGGGAGCTGTTTTTT. Residues: CASSLSGQANTGELFF.

This clone was seen more than once but under ten times. The chain is built from TRBV5-4 and TRBJ2-1; 9 bases line up with TRBD2. The length of the CDR3 is 15 residues. CDR1 and CDR2 (germline): SGHNT, YYREEE (reference sequence). J gave up 7 bases and V 4 bases, and 9 bases lay outside the gene matches. The CDR3 protein is CASSDGLAGLNEQFF. DNA for the CDR3: TGTGCCAGCAGCGACGGGCTAGCGGGACTAAATGAGCAGTTCTTC. The whole variable domain, filled in from reference TRBV5-4 and TRBJ2-1, reads ETGVTQSPTHLIKTRGQQVTLRCSSQSGHNTVSWYQQALGQGPQFIFQYYREEENGRGNFPPRFSGLQFPNYSSELNVNALELDDSALYLCASSDGLAGLNEQFFGPGTRLTVL.

The V gene is TRBV18, the J gene TRBJ1-2; D not resolved. Trimming removed 3 bases at V and 7 bases at J, with 15 bases between. The CDR3 runs to 14 residues. Germline CDR1 KGHSH, CDR2 LQKENI. For the CDR3, the DNA is TGTGCCAGCTCACCGCCCGTTCTGTCGGGTGGCTACACCTTC. This sequence encodes CASSPPVLSGGYTF.

V and J are TRBV5-5 and TRBJ2-5, with a weak D call TRBD2 (6 bases). CDR1 and CDR2 from the germline V gene are SGHKS and YYEKEE (reference sequence). The CDR3 is 13 amino acids. With 6 bases removed from V and 4 bases from J, the gap between germline ends came to 13 bases. The CDR3 coding sequence is TGTGCCAGCACCCCTCTAGCGCGAGAGACCCAGTACTTC. Translated, it gives CASTPLARETQYF. The variable domain in full, with the rest retrieved from reference TRBV5-5 and TRBJ2-5, is DAGVTQSPTHLIKTRGQQVTLRCSPISGHKSVSWYQQVLGQGPQFIFQYYEKEERGRGNFPDRFSARQFPNYSSELNVNALLLGDSALYLCASTPLARETQYFGPGTRLLVL.

Points on this clone: A much larger clone differs from this one at a single base, so this may be a read error. V is TRBV6-6 and J is TRBJ2-7, with D unclear. The germline CDR1 and CDR2 sequences are MNHNY and SVGAGI (reference sequence). The CDR3 is 11 residues long. Deletions cut 6 bases from V and 3 bases from J, with 6 bases between. CDR3 residues: CASSQFYEQYF. The CDR3 nucleotides read TGTGCCAGCAGCCAATTCTACGAGCAGTACTTC.

The chain combines TRBV4-2 with TRBJ1-6; tentative D call: TRBD1 (6 bases). Per germline, CDR1 LGHNA and CDR2 YNFKEQ. The CDR3 runs to 15 residues. Between the trimmed V and J ends, which lost 1 base and 10 bases, there was a span of 14 bases. This chain's CDR3 is CASSQGAGAGSPLHF. DNA for the CDR3: TGTGCCAGCAGCCAAGGGGCAGGGGCTGGGTCACCCCTCCACTTT.

The chain uses TRBV5-6 and TRBJ2-7, with 8 positions matching TRBD2. This CDR3 is 14 amino acids long. In germline, CDR1 is SGHDT, CDR2 YYEEEE. V dropped 4 bases and J dropped 7; count of bases not matched to a gene: 10. The CDR3 region is CASSPGLVPGEQYF. CDR3 DNA: TGTGCCAGCAGCCCGGGACTAGTACCGGGTGAGCAGTACTTC.

The chain links TRBV7-2 to TRBJ1-1; D is perhaps TRBD1 (5 bases). Trimming removed 3 bases from V and 10 bases from J, with 33 bases in between. CDR1 and CDR2 (germline): SGHTA, FQGNSA. This CDR3 has 19 residues. This CDR3 is CASSFGRADTPLRSLLAFF. Here the CDR3 DNA reads TGTGCCAGCAGCTTCGGCAGGGCCGATACCCCGCTTCGTAGCCTTTTAGCTTTCTTT. The full variable domain, in which reference TRBV7-2 and TRBJ1-1 provide the parts outside the CDR3, is GAGVSQSPSNKVTEKGKDVELRCDPISGHTALYWYRQSLGQGLEFLIYFQGNSAPDKSGLPSDRFSAERTGGSVSTLTIQRTQQEDSAVYLCASSFGRADTPLRSLLAFFGQGTRLTVV.

This chain joins TRBV19 and TRBJ2-2; D not resolved. The CDR3 is 12 residues long. The germline V gene has CDR1 LNHDA and CDR2 SQIVND (reference sequence). Trimming cost V 10 bases and J 6 bases, with 12 bases left between them. CDR3 in amino acids: CATLSESGELFF. In nucleotides, the CDR3 is TGTGCCACCTTATCTGAGTCCGGGGAGCTGTTTTTT. Full variable domain (remainder filled in from reference TRBV19 and TRBJ2-2): DGGITQSPKYLFRKEGQNVTLSCEQNLNHDAMYWYRQDPGQGLRLIYYSQIVNDFQKGDIAEGYSVSREKKESFPLTVTSAQKNPTAFYLCATLSESGELFFGEGSRLTVL.

This chain links TRBV25-1 with TRBJ2-1, with D perhaps matching TRBD2 (7 bases). Germline V gives CDR1 MGHDK, CDR2 SYGVNS. CDR3 length equals 14 residues. Trimming took 5 bases from V and 0 from J, leaving 8 bases between them. CDR3 in amino acids: CASSRGGSYNEQFF. CDR3 in DNA: TGTGCCAGCAGTAGGGGGGGCTCCTACAATGAGCAGTTCTTC.

V is TRBV25-1 and J is TRBJ2-2, with 10 bases that match TRBD2. The germline CDR1 and CDR2 sequences are MGHDK and SYGVNS. The V and J ends lost 3 bases and 7 bases, in that order; junction bases with no gene match: 14. This CDR3 is built from 18 residues. For the CDR3, the DNA is TGTGCCAGCAGTGACACTAGCGGGGCATCGCCTCATGGCGGGGAGCTGTTTTTT. Translation: CASSDTSGASPHGGELFF.

The genes are TRBV6-5 and TRBJ1-5, with D possibly being TRBD1 (5 bases). Trimming pared 6 bases from V and 4 bases from J, leaving 16 bases between. Germline V gene data show CDR1 as MNHEY and CDR2 as SVGAGI. This CDR3 is built from 15 residues. CDR3 in amino acids: CASRTRALGNQPQHF. CDR3 DNA sequence: TGTGCCAGCAGAACCAGGGCGCTGGGAAATCAGCCCCAGCATTTT.

CDR3 in DNA: TGTGCCAGCAGTGTCTGGGGGGGGCAGCCCCAGCATTTT. Its translation is CASSVWGGQPQHF. V and J are TRBV6-4 and TRBJ1-5; D perhaps matches TRBD1 (5 bases). Trimming stripped 4 bases from V and 7 bases from J, with 11 bases between. The CDR3 has 13 amino acids. Per germline, CDR1 MRHNA and CDR2 SNTAGT.

The CDR3 DNA follows: TGCGCCAGCAGCTTGGACGGGGGAGACACCGGGGAGCTGTTTTTT. This translates into CASSLDGGDTGELFF. This sequence joins TRBV5-1 and TRBJ2-2; tentatively, D is TRBD2 (6 bases). CDR3 length: 15 residues. Germline-derived CDR1 and CDR2 are SGHRS and YFSETQ. Trimming left V 0 bases short and J 3 bases short, with 9 bases between.

The chain joins TRBV2 to TRBJ1-2, with 7 bases that match TRBD1. The J segment lost 8 bases and the V segment lost 7 bases, leaving 10 bases of the junction unmatched. Germline loops: CDR1 SNHLY, CDR2 FYNNEI. This CDR3 comprises 13 residues. The DNA for the CDR3 is TGTGCCAGCAAAACAGGGGTGTCGGGCGGCTACACCTTC. It encodes CASKTGVSGGYTF.

The chain couples TRBV7-2 to TRBJ1-1; 8 bases match TRBD1. The CDR3 length is 16 residues. Germline CDR1 and CDR2: SGHTA and FQGNSA. The V gene end was trimmed by 2 bases and the J gene end by 5 bases; junction bases not matched to a gene: 10. CDR3 sequence reads: CASSLIQGAGGTEAFF. Written as DNA, the CDR3 is TGTGCCAGCAGCTTAATTCAGGGGGCCGGCGGGACTGAAGCTTTCTTT.

The rearrangement joins TRBV13 to TRBJ2-1, with a possible D match to TRBD2 (6 bases). The V end lost 7 bases, the J end lost 0 bases, and 16 bases lay between the germline ends. This CDR3 has 16 residues. The V gene's germline CDR1 is PRHDT and CDR2 FYEKMQ (reference sequence). The chain's CDR3 is CASTLVGGDSYNEQFF. The DNA of the CDR3 is TGTGCCAGCACCCTGGTCGGCGGGGACTCCTACAATGAGCAGTTCTTC.

V gene TRBV20-1 combines with J gene TRBJ1-4; D not certain. The CDR3 length is 11 residues. Per the germline V gene, CDR1 is DFQATT and CDR2 is SNEGSKA (reference sequence). Trimming took 4 bases from V and 8 from J, leaving 8 bases between them. In nucleotides, the CDR3 is TGCAGTGCTAAGGGAGGGGAAAAACTGTTTTTT. It translates to CSAKGGEKLFF.

The V and J genes are TRBV5-1 and TRBJ2-1, with 8 nucleotides matching TRBD2. V was clipped by 4 bases and J by 6 bases; unmatched bases: 6. Germline CDR1 reads SGHRS; CDR2 reads YFSETQ. This CDR3 is 14 amino acids long. The CDR3 is CASSARLAPNEQFF. CDR3 bases: TGCGCCAGCAGCGCAAGACTAGCGCCCAATGAGCAGTTCTTC.

This chain connects TRBV30 to TRBJ1-1, with a weak D call TRBD1 (6 bases). Trimming cost V 4 bases and J 3 bases, with 15 bases left between them. The CDR3 sequence is 14 residues long. Germline CDR1 GTSNPN, CDR2 SVGIG (reference sequence). The CDR3 DNA is TGTGCCTGGACGACCTGGAACAGGGACACTGAAGCTTTCTTT. The encoded protein is CAWTTWNRDTEAFF. The variable domain in full, with the rest retrieved from reference TRBV30 and TRBJ1-1, is SQTIHQWPATLVQPVGSPLSLECTVEGTSNPNLYWYRQAAGRGLQLLFYSVGIGQISSEVPQNLSASRPQDRQFILSSKKLLLSDSGFYLCAWTTWNRDTEAFFGQGTRLTVV.

V usage is TRBV5-1 and J usage is TRBJ2-5, with 9 bases matching TRBD1. Looked up from germline, CDR1 is SGHRS and CDR2 is YFSETQ. The V and J ends lost 4 bases and 7 bases, in that order; junction bases with no gene match: 11. The CDR3 totals 15 residues. The CDR3 coding sequence is TGCGCCAGCAGCCCGGGGGACAGGGTAGAAGGGACCCAGTACTTC. Its protein product is CASSPGDRVEGTQYF.

V is TRBV2 and J is TRBJ1-5; 7 nucleotides match TRBD1. This CDR3 spans 12 amino acids. The junction had 1 base not matched to a gene; V was cut back by 9 bases and J by 2 bases. The germline CDR1 and CDR2 sequences are SNHLY and FYNNEI. The CDR3 DNA reads TGTGCCAGTCAGGGGGGCAATCAGCCCCAGCATTTT. Translated: CASQGGNQPQHF.

This chain joins TRBV5-1 and TRBJ2-4; possible D gene TRBD2, 6 bases. Germline V lookup: CDR1 SGHRS, CDR2 YFSETQ. This CDR3 is 15 amino acids long. V was cut by 4 bases and J by 5 bases, with 16 bases left in between. CDR3 protein: CASSPSGTPENIQYF. The CDR3 DNA reads TGCGCCAGCAGCCCCTCGGGGACTCCGGAAAACATTCAGTACTTC.

The chain combines TRBV5-4 with TRBJ2-2; 8 bases map to TRBD1. Per the germline V gene, CDR1 is SGHNT and CDR2 is YYREEE (reference sequence). V shed 6 bases and J 4 bases; nucleotides not matched to a gene: 5. This CDR3 region has 14 residues. The CDR3 loop is CASNPTGVTGELFF. The CDR3 DNA reads TGTGCCAGCAACCCGACAGGGGTCACCGGGGAGCTGTTTTTT.

The chain has TRBV6-2 or TRBV6-3 and TRBJ2-5, with 10 bases that match TRBD1. CDR1 is MNHEY, CDR2 SVGEGT, per germline. V was pared by 2 bases and J by 5 bases, with 5 bases of the junction left unmatched. This CDR3 has 15 residues. Here the CDR3 reads CASSYRDRGGETQYF. As DNA, the CDR3 is TGTGCCAGCAGTTACCGGGACAGGGGTGGGGAGACCCAGTACTTC.